These 10 T cell receptor beta chains originate from one sample sequenced in a study of T-cell reconstitution after alpha-beta-depleted transplantation in children. Unique molecular identifiers were incorporated during preparation of the TCRbeta library. TCRdb called the PCR reads again in MiXCR, with one record for every CDR3 protein. The table records under 100,000 distinct CDR3 sequences, around 15% of them present only once. This sample comprised PBMCs, mostly from graft donor cells, obtained 180 days after TCRalphabeta/CD19-depleted stem cell transplant. Receptor source: a male patient aged 2-9 years who had a stem cell transplant for acute lymphoblastic leukemia, so the T cells may come from the graft donor.

This clonotype has more than one count but fewer than ten. The chain combines TRBV6-5 with TRBJ2-7, with TRBD1 as a possible D gene (5 bases). This CDR3 has 16 amino acids. Germline CDR1 reads MNHEY; CDR2 reads SVGAGI. The V end was cut by 0 bases, the J end by 3 bases, with 15 bases between. The CDR3 coding sequence is TGTGCCAGCAGTTACTCGGGCAGGGTGGCGGACTACGAGCAGTACTTC. It encodes CASSYSGRVADYEQYF.

This clonotype came up many times. The CDR3 DNA is TGTGCCAGCAGTTTAGAAAACAGGGTCAGCTCCTACGAGCAGTACTTC. Protein sequence: CASSLENRVSSYEQYF. The chain carries TRBV12-3 or TRBV12-4 and TRBJ2-7; D perhaps matches TRBD1 (6 bases). The CDR3 sequence is 16 residues long. V lost 1 base and J lost 0, with 13 bases in between.

This sequence joins TRBV12-3 or TRBV12-4 and TRBJ1-5; possible D gene TRBD1, 5 bases. The CDR3 sequence is 14 residues long. The V end lost 2 bases, the J end lost 6 bases, and 11 bases lay between the germline ends. CDR3 loop: CASSLWQGSQPQHF. Here the CDR3 DNA reads TGTGCCAGCAGTTTATGGCAGGGAAGTCAGCCCCAGCATTTT.

In its sample, this clonotype was seen once. The chain employs TRBV6-5 and TRBJ2-1; possibly TRBD2 for D (6 bases). Germline V gene data show CDR1 as MNHEY and CDR2 as SVGAGI. Trimming removed 3 bases from V and 12 bases from J, with 24 bases in between. This CDR3 region has 16 residues. CDR3 sequence reads: CASSYLHCGGAHAQFF. DNA of the CDR3: TGTGCCAGCAGTTATCTTCATTGCGGAGGGGCACATGCGCAGTTCTTC.

This clonotype turned up a few times. The chain links TRBV5-1 to TRBJ2-3; tentative D call: TRBD1 (6 bases). Trimming removed 4 bases from V and 9 bases from J, with 15 bases in between. Germline V lookup: CDR1 SGHRS, CDR2 YFSETQ. CDR3 size: 13 residues. CDR3 protein: CASSAEQGWTQYF. In nucleotides, the CDR3 is TGCGCCAGCAGCGCCGAACAGGGTTGGACGCAGTATTTT.

In its sample, this clonotype was seen a few times. The chain recombines TRBV5-6 with TRBJ2-6; D is unresolved. The germline V and J ends were trimmed by 1 base and 0 bases, with 8 bases remaining between them. CDR1 SGHDT and CDR2 YYEEEE come from the germline V gene. The CDR3 runs 16 residues. DNA for the CDR3: TGTGCCAGCAGCTTGATCCTCCTCTCTGGGGCCAACGTCCTGACTTTC. It encodes CASSLILLSGANVLTF. Based on the CDR3 plus reference TRBV5-6 and TRBJ2-6, the full variable domain is DAGVTQSPTHLIKTRGQQVTLRCSPKSGHDTVSWYQQALGQGPQFIFQYYEEEERQRGNFPDRFSGHQFPNYSSELNVNALLLGDSALYLCASSLILLSGANVLTFGAGSRLTVL.

V and J are TRBV15 and TRBJ2-3; 9 nucleotides line up with TRBD1. The V gene end was trimmed by 8 bases and the J gene end by 0 bases; junction bases not matched to a gene: 6. This CDR3 is 15 amino acids long. CDR1 and CDR2 from the germline V gene are LNHNV and YYDKDF (reference sequence). In DNA form, the CDR3 reads TGTGCCACCCGGAAAGGACAGGGGAGCACAGATACGCAGTATTTT. Protein product: CATRKGQGSTDTQYF.

This clonotype was detected many times. The gene calls are TRBV7-3 and TRBJ1-4; tentative D call: TRBD1 (6 bases). The germline V and J ends were trimmed by 5 bases and 7 bases, with 11 bases remaining between them. CDR1 SGHTA and CDR2 FQGTGA come from the germline V gene. The length of the CDR3 is 13 residues. CDR3 sequence (DNA): TGTGCCAGCAGCCCTGCCAGGGGTGAAAAACTGTTTTTT. It codes for CASSPARGEKLFF. The full variable domain, completed using reference TRBV7-3 and TRBJ1-4, is GAGVSQTPSNKVTEKGKYVELRCDPISGHTALYWYRQSLGQGPEFLIYFQGTGAADDSGLPNDRFFAVRPEGSVSTLKIQRTERGDSAVYLCASSPARGEKLFFGSGTQLSVL.

Only a few counts were recorded for this clonotype. The rearrangement links TRBV7-9 to TRBJ2-5; D may be TRBD1 (6 bases). Trimming shortened V by 6 bases and J by 5 bases, and 16 bases separated the two germline ends. This CDR3 comprises 14 residues. CDR1 and CDR2 from the germline V gene are SEHNR and FQNEAQ (reference sequence). CDR3 bases: TGTGCCAGCAGATCAACAGGGTCCGGGGAGACCCAGTACTTC. Its translation is CASRSTGSGETQYF.

The gene calls are TRBV19 and TRBJ1-1; D possibly corresponds to TRBD1 (5 bases). The V and J ends lost 4 bases and 8 bases respectively, with 29 bases between them. In germline, CDR1 is LNHDA, CDR2 SQIVND (reference sequence). The CDR3 loop spans 18 amino acids. CDR3 in DNA: TGTGCCAGTAGTACAGGGAGGGATGGCGCATTGACATCTAGCGAAGCTTTCTTT. This encodes CASSTGRDGALTSSEAFF.